Each of the 16 T cell receptor beta chains below was sequenced from the same sample in a study of T cells after yellow fever vaccination. Each CDR3 protein gets one entry after TCRdb re-called the 5' RACE reads with MiXCR. The sample includes under 50,000 distinct CDR3 sequences, around 6.8% of them seen just once. The source material was PBMCs, either bulk or a sorted T-cell subset (CD4+, CD8+, memory, or dextramer-sorted; not recorded which), sampled 45 days after the yellow fever booster vaccination. The receptors derive from a man younger than 40 who received the YFV17D yellow fever vaccine.

V usage is TRBV15 and J usage is TRBJ2-2, with TRBD2 as a possible D gene (6 bases). CDR1 is LNHNV, CDR2 YYDKDF, per germline (reference sequence). This CDR3 comprises 17 residues. V was cut by 0 bases and J by 0 bases, with 11 bases left in between. The CDR3 protein is CATSRDRGAANTGELFF. In DNA, the CDR3 is TGTGCCACCAGCAGAGATCGCGGGGCAGCGAACACCGGGGAGCTGTTTTTT.

In its sample, this clonotype was seen many times. The chain has TRBV12-3 or TRBV12-4 and TRBJ2-2; the D gene is possibly TRBD1 (5 bases). V lost 8 bases and J lost 3, with 10 bases in between. This CDR3 is built from 13 residues. CDR3 DNA sequence: TGTGCCAGCGACAGTTTTCACACCGGGGAGCTGTTTTTT. The encoded protein is CASDSFHTGELFF.

J is TRBJ2-7 and V is TRBV7-8, with TRBD1 identical over 9 bases. CDR1 and CDR2 (germline): SGHVS, FQNEAQ. This CDR3 is built from 16 residues. V was pared by 2 bases and J by 6 bases, with 11 bases of the junction left unmatched. In nucleotides, the CDR3 is TGTGCCAGCAGCTTACGGGACAGGGTATCAGTTCGCGAGCAGTACTTC. Encoded protein: CASSLRDRVSVREQYF.

This chain links TRBV6-2 or TRBV6-3 with TRBJ2-2; D unresolved. This CDR3 is built from 13 residues. Trimming took off 4 bases at V and 6 bases at J, with 9 bases between the two ends. Germline lookup yields CDR1 MNHEY and CDR2 SVGEGT. The CDR3 protein is CASSSNRAGELFF. The CDR3 coding sequence is TGTGCCAGCAGTTCTAACAGAGCCGGGGAGCTGTTTTTT.

This clonotype was picked up many times. The chain links TRBV28 to TRBJ2-1, with D possibly being TRBD1 or TRBD2 (7 bases each). Trimming took 3 bases from V and 4 from J, leaving 16 bases between them. The CDR3 has 16 amino acids. Germline loops: CDR1 MDHEN, CDR2 SYDVKM. The CDR3 is CASSFLGRGGYNEQFF. Here the CDR3 DNA reads TGTGCCAGCAGTTTCCTAGGCAGGGGGGGGTACAATGAGCAGTTCTTC.

The chain uses TRBV27 and TRBJ2-7, with 7 bases matching TRBD1. V trimming: 2 bases; J trimming: 2 bases; junction bases outside the gene matches: 3. The CDR3 loop spans 14 amino acids. Germline V gene lookup returns CDR1 MNHEY and CDR2 SMNVEV (reference sequence). CDR3 sequence (DNA): TGTGCCAGCAGTTTACGGACAGGTCCCTACGAGCAGTACTTC. Its translation: CASSLRTGPYEQYF.

This clonotype was found a few times. The V call is TRBV20-1, the J call TRBJ2-3; D may be TRBD1 (5 bases). Trimming pared 2 bases from V and 5 bases from J, leaving 14 bases between. This CDR3 comprises 14 residues. Germline V gene data show CDR1 as DFQATT and CDR2 as SNEGSKA (reference sequence). The CDR3 spells CSARSARAVDTQYF. The CDR3 coding sequence is TGCAGTGCTAGATCCGCCAGGGCGGTAGATACGCAGTATTTT.

This clonotype was counted at least ten times. V is TRBV27 and J is TRBJ2-2; 14 bases match TRBD2. Germline V CDR1 and CDR2: MNHEY, SMNVEV (reference sequence). CDR3 length: 15 residues. V lost 6 bases to trimming and J lost 6 bases; unmatched junction nucleotides: 3. The CDR3, as DNA: TGTGCCAGCAGCGTGGGACTAGCGGGAGCCGGGGAGCTGTTTTTT. Protein: CASSVGLAGAGELFF.

V and J are TRBV18 and TRBJ1-5; D not resolved. The CDR3 runs 16 residues. V lost 2 bases and J 0 bases, leaving 11 bases between the germline ends. Germline CDR1 reads KGHSH; CDR2 reads LQKENI. CDR3 region: CASSPNSRYSNQPQHF. The CDR3 DNA reads as TGTGCCAGCTCACCAAACAGTCGCTATAGCAATCAGCCCCAGCATTTT.

This clonotype was seen only a few times. At one end the junction does not follow the germline gene, possibly because of a read error. The chain couples TRBV7-2 to TRBJ1-4, with TRBD1 matching 7 bases. The CDR3 loop spans 15 amino acids. Germline loops: CDR1 SGHTA, CDR2 FQGNSA. CDR3 region: CASSLGQAENEKLFF. For the CDR3, the DNA is TGTGCCAGCAGTTTAGGACAGGCTGAAAATGAAAAACTGTTTTTT.

The chain joins TRBV10-3 to TRBJ2-1, with D perhaps matching TRBD2 (6 bases). The germline V and J ends were trimmed by 10 bases and 9 bases, with 19 bases remaining between them. The germline CDR1 and CDR2 sequences are ENHRY and SYGVKD. The CDR3 is 13 residues long. CDR3 coding DNA: TGTGCCACCGGGACCGGGATCGGGAGTGAGCAGTTCTTC. Protein: CATGTGIGSEQFF.

The sample holds many counts of this clonotype. CDR3 region: CASSEGFNNEQFF. CDR3 DNA: TGCGCCAGCAGCGAGGGATTTAACAATGAGCAGTTCTTC. The V gene is TRBV5-1, the J gene TRBJ2-1, with D perhaps TRBD2 (5 bases). This CDR3 has 13 residues. From germline, CDR1 is SGHRS and CDR2 YFSETQ. Trimming removed 4 bases from V and 5 bases from J, with 10 bases in between.

This clonotype was observed many times. The chain is built from TRBV21-1 and TRBJ2-7; the DNA was not used to check the table's D call, TRBD2. TRBV21-1 is labeled a pseudogene. CDR3 size: 15 residues. The CDR3: CASSKNFPGLYEQYF. In nucleotides, the CDR3 is TGTGCCAGCAGCAAAAATTTCCCGGGACTTTACGAGCAGTACTTC.

This sequence joins TRBV11-2 and TRBJ1-2; D gene uncertain. V lost 6 bases to trimming and J lost 3 bases, with 17 bases between them. CDR3 length: 15 amino acids. Germline V gene data show CDR1 as SGHAT and CDR2 as FQNNGV. The CDR3 coding sequence is TGTGCCAGCAGTACCCTTTTGCGCCACCACTATGGCTACACCTTC. This encodes CASSTLLRHHYGYTF.

This clonotype was counted a few times. The chain uses TRBV19 and TRBJ1-5; perhaps TRBD1 as D (5 bases). The CDR3 runs 15 residues. V was pared by 2 bases and J by 6 bases, with 14 bases between. CDR1 and CDR2 from the germline V gene are LNHDA and SQIVND (reference sequence). The CDR3 reads CASSIQQAAGQPQHF. The CDR3 DNA follows: TGTGCCAGTAGTATACAACAGGCCGCCGGTCAGCCCCAGCATTTT.

This sequence joins TRBV7-9 and TRBJ1-6, with 10 bases lining up with TRBD1. This CDR3 is 14 amino acids long. With 6 bases clipped from V and 6 bases from J, the junction kept 2 bases outside the gene matches. From germline, CDR1 is SEHNR and CDR2 FQNEAQ (reference sequence). CDR3 sequence: CASRGQGGNSPLHF. CDR3 sequence (DNA): TGTGCCAGCAGAGGACAGGGGGGTAATTCACCCCTCCACTTT.